The next 13 T cell receptor beta chains were all read from a single sample in a study of cytomegalovirus exposure and HLA in healthy donors (dated by TCRdb to the late 2010s). Receptor libraries were prepared by the immunoSEQ multiplex PCR assay. TCRdb provides this immuneACCESS table in a form limited to in-frame rearrangements. Some clones are lacking; in checked studies, under half of them reflect an unresolved V gene, and why the rest are absent is not known. The sample table holds about 200,000 clones, of which around 80% were seen once. The top ten clonotypes cover over 10% of the sample. Sequenced sample: PBMCs. The receptors were sampled from a woman in her thirties in good health and CMV-seropositive.

The gene calls are TRBV14 and TRBJ2-2; D perhaps matches TRBD1 (6 bases). Trimming stripped 5 bases from V and 2 bases from J, with 15 bases between. Looked up from germline, CDR1 is SGHDN and CDR2 is FVKESK. The CDR3 totals 16 residues. This CDR3 is CASSDYTGTNTGELFF. Written as DNA, the CDR3 is TGTGCCAGCAGCGACTATACCGGGACAAACACCGGGGAGCTGTTTTTT.

The chain uses TRBV30 and TRBJ1-3; D call uncertain. This CDR3 comprises 12 residues. V lost 0 bases and J 8 bases, leaving 8 bases between the germline ends. The germline gives CDR1 GTSNPN, CDR2 SVGIG (reference sequence). CDR3: CAWSVSVYTIYF. CDR3 nucleotide sequence: TGTGCCTGGAGTGTATCCGTCTACACCATATATTTT.

This chain uses TRBV4-1 with TRBJ2-1; the match to TRBD2 covers 9 bases. The germline V gene encodes CDR1 MGHRA and CDR2 YSYEKL. J lost 6 bases, V lost 1 base, and 7 bases had no gene match. This CDR3 is built from 16 residues. The CDR3, as DNA: TGCGCCAGCAGCCAAGCGGCGGGAGGGGTACTCAATGAGCAGTTCTTC. Protein sequence: CASSQAAGGVLNEQFF.

The chain is built from TRBV7-9 and TRBJ2-7, with D possibly being TRBD2 (6 bases). Between the trimmed V and J ends, which lost 7 bases and 2 bases, there was a span of 18 bases. The CDR3 spans 15 residues. Germline-derived CDR1 and CDR2 are SEHNR and FQNEAQ (reference sequence). The CDR3 coding sequence is TGTGCCAGCACCATCGGGACGGCGGGGACCTACGAGCAGTACTTC. Translating gives CASTIGTAGTYEQYF. Drawing the rest from reference TRBV7-9 and TRBJ2-7, the complete variable domain is DTGVSQNPRHKITKRGQNVTFRCDPISEHNRLYWYRQTLGQGPEFLTYFQNEAQLEKSRLLSDRFSAERPKGSFSTLEIQRTEQGDSAMYLCASTIGTAGTYEQYFGPGTRLTVT.

This rearrangement joins TRBV18 to TRBJ1-2, with D unresolved. Trimming stripped 2 bases from V and 5 bases from J, with 12 bases between. Germline lookup yields CDR1 KGHSH and CDR2 LQKENI. This CDR3 contains 14 residues. CDR3 protein: CASSPYGSEYGYTF. The CDR3 coding sequence is TGTGCCAGCTCACCATACGGCTCGGAGTATGGCTACACCTTC.

This chain uses TRBV2 with TRBJ1-2; D perhaps matches TRBD1 (6 bases). The CDR3 extends over 10 amino acids. The ends were cut back, 7 bases at V and 9 bases at J, with 9 bases in the middle. Germline CDR1 and CDR2: SNHLY and FYNNEI. The CDR3 region has the DNA TGTGCCAGCAACAGGGCAAGCTACACCTTC. Amino acids: CASNRASYTF.

The chain couples TRBV7-9 to TRBJ1-1; maybe TRBD1 (5 bases). CDR1 and CDR2 (germline): SEHNR, FQNEAQ (reference sequence). Trimming removed 3 bases at V and 10 bases at J, with 12 bases between. The length of the CDR3 is 12 residues. CDR3 protein: CASSLEGRVAFF. CDR3 coding DNA: TGTGCCAGCAGCTTGGAGGGGAGGGTAGCTTTCTTT.

The rearrangement links TRBV27 to TRBJ2-6; D uncertain. V was pared by 6 bases and J by 2 bases, with 11 bases between. The CDR3 runs 15 residues. CDR1 is MNHEY and CDR2 is SMNVEV in the germline V gene (reference sequence). The CDR3, as DNA: TGTGCCAGCAGCTTTAGCTATCCTGGGGCCAACGTCCTGACTTTC. Residues: CASSFSYPGANVLTF.

The chain has TRBV6-1 and TRBJ2-7; weak D call: TRBD1 (6 bases). From germline, CDR1 is MNHNS and CDR2 SASEGT. This CDR3 comprises 13 residues. V lost 7 bases to trimming and J lost 3 bases, with 13 bases between them. The CDR3 nucleotides read TGTGCCAGCACCGGACAGACCCACTACGAGCAGTACTTC. The encoded protein is CASTGQTHYEQYF.

This clone was recorded only once. The CDR3 DNA is TGTGCCAGCAGCTTAGAACAGGGCGGCACTGAAGCTTTCTTT. Translating gives CASSLEQGGTEAFF. V usage is TRBV11-2 and J usage is TRBJ1-1; D might be TRBD1 (6 bases). The ends were cut back, 0 bases at V and 4 bases at J, with 9 bases in the middle. Germline V lookup: CDR1 SGHAT, CDR2 FQNNGV. The CDR3 runs to 14 residues.

This clone was counted between two and nine times. In the same sample, other DNA sequences code for this CDR3. V is TRBV27 and J is TRBJ1-5; TRBD1 aligns across 9 bases. The CDR3 spans 14 residues. Germline V gives CDR1 MNHEY, CDR2 SMNVEV (reference sequence). V lost 5 bases, J lost 6 bases, and 5 bases stayed unmatched. CDR3 coding DNA: TGTGCCAGCAGTCTCACAGGGGGCCGTCAGCCCCAGCATTTT. Translating it yields CASSLTGGRQPQHF.

The chain joins TRBV28 to TRBJ2-1; D might be TRBD2 (5 bases). The germline V gene encodes CDR1 MDHEN and CDR2 SYDVKM. The CDR3 totals 11 residues. V was shortened by 7 bases and J by 10 bases, with 11 bases between the two germline ends. The CDR3 region has the DNA TGTGCCAGCACCAGGCAGCGGGAGCAGTTCTTC. This translates into CASTRQREQFF.

The chain employs TRBV30 and TRBJ2-1, with 8 bases that match TRBD2. Trimming removed 6 bases from V and 9 bases from J; junction bases left unmatched: 10. Germline V gene sequence: CDR1 GTSNPN, CDR2 SVGIG (reference sequence). CDR3 size: 13 residues. CDR3 region: CACQIAGSGEQFF. CDR3 bases: TGTGCCTGTCAGATAGCGGGATCCGGTGAGCAGTTCTTC.